Sequencing of this T cell receptor beta chain was carried out in a study of OX40 agonist ivuxolimab in advanced cancers. For the study in its entirety: Ivuxolimab was a fully human IgG2 agonistic monoclonal antibody targeting the costimulatory receptor OX40 (CD134). Intravenous ivuxolimab was administered to patients every 2 weeks at six dose levels: 0.01, 0.1, 0.3, 1.5, 3 and 10 mg/kg. Among the approximately 50 dose-escalation patients, some 20 had hepatocellular carcinoma, 15 or so melanoma, 9 renal cell carcinoma and 9 head and neck cancer. The dose-escalation cohort was roughly 80% male with a mean age of 60 years, ranging from roughly 20 to 80. Patients were allowed to have had prior anti-PD-1, anti-PD-L1 or anti-CTLA-4 therapy, and more than 30% of the dose-escalation patients had previously received checkpoint inhibitors. Partial responses occurred in three dose-escalation patients, of whom one had hepatocellular carcinoma and two had cutaneous melanoma. Peripheral TCRbeta sequencing was intended to test whether TCR sequence diversity was altered and clonal T-cell expansion was caused by ivuxolimab. The paper describes the monotherapy dose-escalation part (N ≈ 52 patients) of the phase I trial of ivuxolimab. General study outcomes and caveats: On average, CD8+ T cells showed more expanded clones than CD4+ T cells after ivuxolimab. The antigen specificity of the clonally expanded peripheral T cells was not determined. In partial responders in the 0.1-3.0 mg/kg groups, normalized peripheral clonal expansion was found to be among the lowest, especially among CD8+ T cells. Low levels of normalized T-cell clonal expansion were also shown by some nonresponding patients. At doses of 0.1 to 3.0 mg/kg, clonal expansion of both CD4+ and CD8+ blood T cells was observed from baseline to week 6.

CDR1 and CDR2 are drawn from the germline V gene: MGHRA, YSYEKL. Taken from cysteine to phenylalanine, the CDR3 has 16 residues. The entry retains the CDR3 DNA only, 48 bases that are in frame from base 1. The germline V and J ends show losses of 1 base and 7 bases respectively, and no gene match explains 7 bases of the junction. Genomic DNA was extracted from sorted cells for sequencing of the TCRbeta CDR3 region. The immunoSEQ Assay was used to sequence the TCRbeta CDR3 regions. TCRdb retrieved this table from immuneACCESS and kept in-frame rearrangements only. Not all clones are present; in checked studies, unresolved V genes account for under half, and no reason is known for the remainder. In all, the sample holds 78,000 or so clones, and 92% of those were seen once. Jointly, the top ten make up 0.44% of the sample. For this clone: What this receptor recognizes is not known. Base qualities are not at hand, and no much larger clone is one base apart.

Patients with a history of autoimmune disease or receiving systemic immunosuppression were excluded from the trial. In every dose cohort, peripheral blood was drawn for TCR sequencing at baseline, cycle 4 day 1, and cycle 7 day 1. The samples were drawn from a first-in-human, open-label, multicenter phase I dose-escalation trial of ivuxolimab. Adults with locally advanced or metastatic head and neck squamous cell, hepatocellular, melanoma or renal cell carcinoma were enrolled in the trial. Before TCR sequencing, CD4+ T cells and CD8+ T cells from peripheral blood were sorted into separate populations.

The chain employs TRBV4-1 and TRBJ2-5; 12 nucleotides in the junction match TRBD1. The source is an adult with an advanced solid tumor such as melanoma, head and neck, liver or kidney cancer. Here the sequenced sample was CD4+ or CD8+ T cells sorted from blood, taken in a trial of the OX40 agonist ivuxolimab. The bases are TGCGCCAGCAGCCAAGTGGGGACAGGGGGCCTTGGGACCCAGTACTTC. Its translation reads: CASSQVGTGGLGTQYF.